A selection of T cell receptor beta chains follows, all from one sample in a study of T-cell memory formation after mild COVID-19. TCRdb itself ran the 5' RACE reads through MiXCR, one entry per CDR3 protein. The profile covers about half a million distinct CDR3 sequences, with 15% to 20% appearing a single time and 10% to 15% taken by the ten largest. The sample comprised PBMCs or a T cell subset sorted from them (not recorded which). The source is an adult woman who had mild COVID-19 (a few samples of this study predate the infection). Cell type and time point are not known. CDR3s include the opening cysteine and the closing phenylalanine or tryptophan. Each record gives: V gene, D gene, J gene, clone size, CDR3 protein, CDR3 DNA. The D gene is left open where the match is weak. Rows may omit the clone size; those that give it use once, few, many or a size class.

>TRBV20-1|.|TRBJ2-3|.
CSAGWLTGTQYF
TGCAGTGCCGGCTGGCTCACGGGTACGCAGTATTTT
>TRBV24-1|TRBD2|TRBJ2-2|.
CATSAHAGVDTGELFF
TGTGCCACCAGTGCGCACGCGGGGGTGGACACCGGGGAGCTGTTTTTT
>TRBV7-6|.|TRBJ2-7|few
CASSFTGHLREQYF
TGTGCCAGCAGCTTTACCGGCCACCTACGAGAGCAGTACTTC
>TRBV7-9|.|TRBJ1-1|.
CASSLPPADRNTEAFF
TGTGCCAGCAGCTTACCCCCGGCTGACAGGAACACTGAAGCTTTCTTT
>TRBV7-9|.|TRBJ1-2|.
CASSFIHPLDSTAYGYTF
TGTGCCAGCAGCTTCATACACCCTTTGGACAGTACGGCCTATGGCTACACCTTC
>TRBV30|.|TRBJ1-2|many
CACPSYDRRGYTF
TGTGCCTGCCCATCGTACGACAGGCGTGGCTACACCTTC
>TRBV6-2/TRBV6-3|TRBD1|TRBJ2-7|.
CASSTSGTEPYEQYF
TGTGCCAGCAGTACCTCCGGGACAGAGCCCTACGAGCAGTACTTC
>TRBV2|TRBD2|TRBJ2-7|.
CASSTTSGSTYEQYF
TGTGCCAGCAGTACGACTAGCGGGAGCACCTACGAGCAGTACTTC
>TRBV7-9|.|TRBJ2-7|.
CASSLDQFRAYEQYF
TGTGCCAGCAGCTTAGATCAGTTCCGAGCCTACGAGCAGTACTTC
>TRBV20-1|TRBD2|TRBJ2-2|many
CSARELAGGSNTGELFF
TGCAGTGCTAGAGAACTAGCGGGGGGGTCTAACACCGGGGAGCTGTTTTTT
>TRBV7-8|.|TRBJ2-2|few
CASSLAGGYTGELFF
TGTGCCAGCAGCTTAGCGGGGGGCTACACCGGGGAGCTGTTTTTT
>TRBV7-9|.|TRBJ1-1|.
CASSLVGRDVTEAFF
TGTGCCAGCAGCTTAGTAGGCAGGGATGTCACTGAAGCTTTCTTT
>TRBV4-1|.|TRBJ1-1|.
CASSQYHGPNTEAFF
TGCGCCAGCAGCCAATACCACGGCCCGAACACTGAAGCTTTCTTT
>TRBV4-1|TRBD1|TRBJ2-1|few
CASSLQGPLLRGSSYNEQFF
TGCGCCAGCAGCCTCCAAGGACCGCTGCTCAGGGGGAGCTCCTACAATGAGCAGTTCTTC
>TRBV20-1|.|TRBJ2-3|.
CSATTALVPPTDTQYF
TGCAGTGCCACTACCGCACTAGTACCACCCACAGATACGCAGTATTTT
>TRBV7-3|TRBD1|TRBJ1-5|few
CASSPDRSTNQPQHF
TGTGCCAGCAGCCCGGACAGGAGCACCAATCAGCCCCAGCATTTT
>TRBV12-3/TRBV12-4|TRBD2|TRBJ2-1|.
CASLKTSGRGNEQFF
TGTGCCAGTTTAAAGACTAGCGGGAGAGGAAATGAGCAGTTCTTC
>TRBV5-1|.|TRBJ1-1|few
CASSLIGPPNTEAFF
TGCGCCAGCAGCTTGATCGGCCCCCCGAACACTGAAGCTTTCTTT
>TRBV21-1|.|TRBJ2-7|few
CASSKALGQGDSDEQYF
TGTGCCAGCAGCAAAGCTCTCGGACAGGGGGATTCGGACGAGCAGTACTTC
>TRBV7-9|.|TRBJ1-4|once
CASSLQGIEVLFF
TGTGCCAGCAGCTTACAGGGGATTGAGGTACTGTTTTTT
>TRBV7-9|.|TRBJ2-3|.
CASQIGASTDTQYF
TGTGCCAGCCAAATAGGGGCAAGCACAGATACGCAGTATTTT
>TRBV7-3|TRBD2|TRBJ2-1|.
CASSARTSLQNEKFF
TGTGCCAGCAGCGCAAGGACTAGCTTGCAGAATGAGAAGTTCTTC
>TRBV5-6|.|TRBJ1-3|few
CASSSRGHFGLWGNTIYF
TGTGCCAGCAGCTCACGAGGCCATTTTGGGCTCTGGGGAAACACCATATATTTT
>TRBV15|TRBD1|TRBJ2-7|.
CATSPRGQGLSEQYF
TGTGCCACCAGCCCTAGGGGACAGGGACTCTCCGAGCAGTACTTC
>TRBV19|TRBD1|TRBJ1-3|.
CASSTPGTANSGNTIYF
TGTGCCAGTAGCACACCGGGGACAGCTAACTCTGGAAACACCATATATTTT
>TRBV4-3|TRBD1|TRBJ2-5|.
CASSQSHGTGAETQYF
TGCGCCAGCAGCCAGAGCCACGGGACAGGCGCAGAGACCCAGTACTTC
>TRBV9|.|TRBJ1-3|few
CASSAAGGLGNTIYF
TGTGCCAGCAGCGCCGCGGGCGGGCTTGGAAACACCATATATTTT
>TRBV20-1|TRBD1|TRBJ1-1|.
CSARDRDRGNEAFF
TGCAGTGCTAGAGACCGGGACAGGGGTAATGAAGCTTTCTTT
>TRBV6-2/TRBV6-3|.|TRBJ1-5|many
CASSPVLLPQHF
TGTGCCAGCAGTCCTGTTTTGTTGCCCCAGCATTTT
>TRBV6-1|.|TRBJ1-2|.
CASSEAVVRYYGYTF
TGTGCCAGCAGTGAAGCTGTAGTCAGATACTATGGCTACACCTTC
>TRBV10-3|TRBD1|TRBJ1-2|.
CAISDPDRGGFYGYTF
TGTGCCATCAGTGACCCCGACAGGGGAGGGTTCTATGGCTACACCTTC
>TRBV19|TRBD1|TRBJ2-6|few
CASSVLRGQGANVLTF
TGTGCCAGTAGTGTCCTCAGGGGGCAAGGGGCCAACGTCCTGACTTTC
>TRBV12-3/TRBV12-4|TRBD2|TRBJ2-1|.
CASRPGLASPYNEQFF
TGTGCCAGCAGACCGGGACTAGCCTCCCCCTACAATGAGCAGTTCTTC
>TRBV15|.|TRBJ2-1|.
CATSGLGVSSYNEQFF
TGTGCCACCAGCGGATTAGGGGTATCGTCCTACAATGAGCAGTTCTTC
>TRBV3-1|.|TRBJ1-5|few
CASSQDDREVAQHF
TGTGCCAGCAGCCAAGATGACAGAGAAGTAGCCCAGCATTTT
>TRBV29-1|.|TRBJ1-2|few
CSATTGPVGGYTF
TGCAGCGCAACAACAGGTCCGGTGGGTGGCTACACCTTC
>TRBV7-8|TRBD2|TRBJ2-7|few
CASSFIAGPYEQYF
TGTGCCAGCAGCTTCATAGCGGGACCCTACGAGCAGTACTTC
>TRBV5-1|.|TRBJ2-7|few
CASSPDSPEQYF
TGCGCCAGCAGCCCAGACAGTCCCGAGCAGTACTTC
>TRBV2|.|TRBJ1-5|few
CASSERRNNQPQHF
TGTGCCAGCAGTGAAAGGCGGAACAATCAGCCCCAGCATTTT
>TRBV5-1|TRBD1|TRBJ2-5|few
CASSPLIGTVQETQYF
TGCGCCAGCAGCCCACTGATAGGGACAGTCCAAGAGACCCAGTACTTC
>TRBV20-1|TRBD2|TRBJ2-3|.
CSVLRAGDWTDTQYF
TGCAGTGTACTAAGGGCGGGGGATTGGACAGATACGCAGTATTTT
>TRBV6-4|.|TRBJ1-5|few
CASINRFRRAGTGSSNQPQHF
TGTGCCAGCATCAACCGTTTCCGACGAGCAGGCACAGGGTCTAGCAATCAGCCCCAGCATTTT
>TRBV12-3/TRBV12-4|.|TRBJ2-1|.
CASTLRQAGEQFF
TGTGCCAGCACCTTACGACAGGCTGGTGAGCAGTTCTTC
>TRBV24-1|TRBD1|TRBJ2-1|.
CATSELPPGQGNEQFF
TGTGCCACCAGTGAATTGCCCCCGGGACAGGGAAATGAGCAGTTCTTC
>TRBV7-9|.|TRBJ2-2|few
CASSLVFGELFF
TGTGCCAGCAGCTTAGTCTTCGGGGAGCTGTTTTTT
>TRBV11-2|TRBD2|TRBJ2-1|few
CASRGGGGEQFF
TGTGCCAGCAGAGGCGGGGGGGGAGAGCAGTTCTTC
>TRBV7-9|.|TRBJ1-4|.
CASNGPLAGDEKLFF
TGTGCCAGCAACGGGCCACTAGCAGGCGACGAAAAACTGTTTTTT
>TRBV25-1|.|TRBJ2-3|few
CASSEAGAFTDTQYF
TGTGCCAGCAGTGAGGCAGGGGCCTTCACAGATACGCAGTATTTT
>TRBV4-3|.|TRBJ1-6|few
CASSQQSNSPLHF
TGCGCCAGCAGCCAACAGAGTAATTCACCCCTCCACTTT
>TRBV2|.|TRBJ1-2|.
CASSGLYGYTF
TGTGCCAGCAGTGGACTCTATGGCTACACCTTC
>TRBV7-9|TRBD2|TRBJ2-7|few
CASSFPSGKIYEQYF
TGTGCCAGCAGCTTCCCTAGCGGGAAGATCTACGAGCAGTACTTC
>TRBV5-5|TRBD2|TRBJ2-1|few
CASSQRRAGEDNEQFF
TGTGCCAGCAGCCAAAGAAGGGCGGGAGAGGACAATGAGCAGTTCTTC
>TRBV18|TRBD1|TRBJ1-1|few
CASSPRDRASTEAFF
TGTGCCAGCTCACCTCGGGACAGGGCGTCCACTGAAGCTTTCTTT
>TRBV6-2/TRBV6-3|.|TRBJ1-5|.
CASSTWGGGQPQHF
TGTGCCAGCAGCACCTGGGGGGGTGGTCAGCCCCAGCATTTT
>TRBV5-4|.|TRBJ2-4|.
CASSFSGNIQYF
TGTGCCAGCAGCTTTTCCGGAAACATTCAGTACTTC